This T cell receptor (beta chain) appears in the sequencing data of a study of PD-L1 blockade in urothelial cancer. At the level of the study: The study started patients on atezolizumab around 2014, giving 1,200 mg intravenously every 3 weeks. Blood samples had a median of approximately 150,000 T cells, 80,000 to 100,000 unique TCRs, and clonality roughly 0.073. Blood analysis was done at 3 weeks (second dose) and 6 weeks after treatment began.

Comment on this clone: Its antigen remains unidentified.

As for time point: peripheral blood 6 weeks after treatment start. Findings and caveats of the study: Better progression-free and overall survival followed lower pretreatment blood clonality.

Assay used: immunoSEQ multiplex PCR; TCRdb lists only in-frame clones, some missing. The repertoire includes 50,000 or so clones, about 90% of them detected once, and roughly 10% sits in the top ten. The CDR3 has 17 amino acids. The V end was cut by 3 bases, the J end by 0 bases, with 12 bases between. Germline values: CDR1 KGHSH, CDR2 LQKENI. V and J are TRBV18 and TRBJ1-6, with D uncertain. The sequence was obtained from a man aged 60 to 75 with urothelial cancer. The sample consisted of PBMCs, taken around atezolizumab (anti-PD-L1) treatment. The CDR3 region has the DNA TGTGCCAGCTCACCCACCGGGGTGAGCTCCTATAATTCACCCCTCCACTTT. Encoded protein: CASSPTGVSSYNSPLHF.